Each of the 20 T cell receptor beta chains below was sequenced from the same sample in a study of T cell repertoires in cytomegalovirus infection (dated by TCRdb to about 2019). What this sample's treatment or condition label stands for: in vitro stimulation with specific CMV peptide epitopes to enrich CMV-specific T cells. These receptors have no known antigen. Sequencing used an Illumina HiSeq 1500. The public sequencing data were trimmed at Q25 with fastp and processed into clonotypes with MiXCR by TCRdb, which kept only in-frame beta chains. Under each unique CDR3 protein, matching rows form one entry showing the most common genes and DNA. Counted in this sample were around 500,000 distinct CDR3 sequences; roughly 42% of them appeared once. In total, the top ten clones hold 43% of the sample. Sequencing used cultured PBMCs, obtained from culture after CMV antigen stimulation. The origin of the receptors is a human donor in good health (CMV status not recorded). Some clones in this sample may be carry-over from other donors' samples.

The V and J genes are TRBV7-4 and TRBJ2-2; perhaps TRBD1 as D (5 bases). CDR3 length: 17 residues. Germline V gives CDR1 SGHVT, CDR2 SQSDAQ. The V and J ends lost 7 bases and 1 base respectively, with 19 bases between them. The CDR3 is CASTVVRTGENTGELFF. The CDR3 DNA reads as TGTGCCAGCACCGTCGTCCGAACAGGAGAGAACACCGGGGAGCTGTTTTTT.

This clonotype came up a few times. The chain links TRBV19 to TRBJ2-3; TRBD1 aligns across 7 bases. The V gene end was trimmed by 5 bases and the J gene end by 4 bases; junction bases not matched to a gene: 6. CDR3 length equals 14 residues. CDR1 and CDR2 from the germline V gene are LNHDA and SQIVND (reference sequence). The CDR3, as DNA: TGTGCCAGTAGTTCCACAGGGGCATCAGATACGCAGTATTTT. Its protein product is CASSSTGASDTQYF. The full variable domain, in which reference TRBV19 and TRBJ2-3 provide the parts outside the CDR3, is DGGITQSPKYLFRKEGQNVTLSCEQNLNHDAMYWYRQDPGQGLRLIYYSQIVNDFQKGDIAEGYSVSREKKESFPLTVTSAQKNPTAFYLCASSSTGASDTQYFGPGTRLTVL.

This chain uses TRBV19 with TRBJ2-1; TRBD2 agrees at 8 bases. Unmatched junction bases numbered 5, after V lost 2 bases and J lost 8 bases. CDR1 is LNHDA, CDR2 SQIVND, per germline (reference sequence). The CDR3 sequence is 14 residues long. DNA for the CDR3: TGTGCCAGTAGTATACCGGGGGGGTATCATGAGCAGTTCTTC. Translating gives CASSIPGGYHEQFF.

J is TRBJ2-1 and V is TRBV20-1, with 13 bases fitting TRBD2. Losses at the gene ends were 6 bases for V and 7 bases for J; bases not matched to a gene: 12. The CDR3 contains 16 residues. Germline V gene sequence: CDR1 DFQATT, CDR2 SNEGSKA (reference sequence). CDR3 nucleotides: TGCAGTGCCCCAAGACTAGCGGGGGGTTATGGAAATGAGCAGTTCTTC. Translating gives CSAPRLAGGYGNEQFF.

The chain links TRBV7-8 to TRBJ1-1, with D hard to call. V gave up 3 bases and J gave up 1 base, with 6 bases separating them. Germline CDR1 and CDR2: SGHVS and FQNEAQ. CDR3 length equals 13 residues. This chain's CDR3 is CASSFLSNTEAFF. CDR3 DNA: TGTGCCAGCAGCTTTCTGTCGAACACTGAAGCTTTCTTT.

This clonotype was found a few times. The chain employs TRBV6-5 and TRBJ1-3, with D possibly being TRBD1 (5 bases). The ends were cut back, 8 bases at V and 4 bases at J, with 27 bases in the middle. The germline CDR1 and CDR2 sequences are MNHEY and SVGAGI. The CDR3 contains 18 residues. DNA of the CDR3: TGTGCCAGCGGTCGGACCTTTCGGGGCCTTGAGACAGGAAACACCATATATTTT. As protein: CASGRTFRGLETGNTIYF.

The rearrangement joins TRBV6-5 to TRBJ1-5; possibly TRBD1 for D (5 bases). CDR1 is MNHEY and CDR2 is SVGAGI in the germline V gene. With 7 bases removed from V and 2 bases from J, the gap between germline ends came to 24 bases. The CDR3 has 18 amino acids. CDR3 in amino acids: CASKTYPRVYSGNQPQHF. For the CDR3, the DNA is TGTGCCAGCAAAACATACCCCAGGGTTTATAGTGGCAATCAGCCCCAGCATTTT.

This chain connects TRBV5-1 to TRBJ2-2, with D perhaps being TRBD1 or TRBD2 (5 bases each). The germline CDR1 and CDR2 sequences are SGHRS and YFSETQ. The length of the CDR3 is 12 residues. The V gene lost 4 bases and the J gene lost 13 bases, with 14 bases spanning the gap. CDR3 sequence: CASSATGPGLFF. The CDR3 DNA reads TGCGCCAGCAGCGCGACGGGACCAGGGCTGTTTTTT.

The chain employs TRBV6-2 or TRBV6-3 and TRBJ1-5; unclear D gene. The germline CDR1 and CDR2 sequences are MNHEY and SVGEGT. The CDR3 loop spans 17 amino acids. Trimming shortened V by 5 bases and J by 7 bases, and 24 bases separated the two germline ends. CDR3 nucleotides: TGTGCCAGCAGTCGACGATTGCGGGAAAATCAACCACAGCCCCAGCATTTT. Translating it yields CASSRRLRENQPQPQHF.

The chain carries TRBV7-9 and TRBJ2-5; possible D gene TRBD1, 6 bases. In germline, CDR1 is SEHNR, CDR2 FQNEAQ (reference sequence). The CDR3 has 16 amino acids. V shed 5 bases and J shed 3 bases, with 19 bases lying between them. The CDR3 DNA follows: TGTGCCAGCAGCAACCCTCGACAGGTCAGGGAAGAGACCCAGTACTTC. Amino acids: CASSNPRQVREETQYF.

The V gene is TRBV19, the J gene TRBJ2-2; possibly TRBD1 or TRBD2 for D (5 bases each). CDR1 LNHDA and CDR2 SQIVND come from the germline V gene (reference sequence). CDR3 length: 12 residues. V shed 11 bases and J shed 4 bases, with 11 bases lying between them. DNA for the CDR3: TGTGCCGTGAAGGGGACCACCGGGGAGCTGTTTTTT. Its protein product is CAVKGTTGELFF.

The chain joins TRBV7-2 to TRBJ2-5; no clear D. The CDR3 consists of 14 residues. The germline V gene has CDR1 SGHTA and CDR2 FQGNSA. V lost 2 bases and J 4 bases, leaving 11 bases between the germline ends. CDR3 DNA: TGTGCCAGCAGCTTAAGGACCCCCCCAGAGACCCAGTACTTC. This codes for CASSLRTPPETQYF.

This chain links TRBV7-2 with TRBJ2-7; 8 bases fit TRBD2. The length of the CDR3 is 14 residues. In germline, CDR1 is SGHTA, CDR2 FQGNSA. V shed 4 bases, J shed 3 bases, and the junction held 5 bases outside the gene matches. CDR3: CASSSRGGYYEQYF. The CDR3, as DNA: TGTGCCAGCAGCTCCCGCGGGGGGTACTACGAGCAGTACTTC.

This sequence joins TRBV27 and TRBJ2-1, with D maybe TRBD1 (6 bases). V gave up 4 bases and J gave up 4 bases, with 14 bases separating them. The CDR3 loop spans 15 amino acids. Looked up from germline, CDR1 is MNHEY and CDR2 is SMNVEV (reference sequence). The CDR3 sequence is CASSSHRALYNEQFF. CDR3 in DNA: TGTGCCAGCAGTTCGCACAGGGCCCTATACAATGAGCAGTTCTTC.

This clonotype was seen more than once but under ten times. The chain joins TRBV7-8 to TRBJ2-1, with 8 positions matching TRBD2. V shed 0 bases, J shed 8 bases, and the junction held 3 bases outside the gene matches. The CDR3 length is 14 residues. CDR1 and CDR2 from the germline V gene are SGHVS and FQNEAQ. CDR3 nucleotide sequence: TGTGCCAGCAGCTTAGCGACCGGGAGGGATGAGCAGTTCTTC. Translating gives CASSLATGRDEQFF.

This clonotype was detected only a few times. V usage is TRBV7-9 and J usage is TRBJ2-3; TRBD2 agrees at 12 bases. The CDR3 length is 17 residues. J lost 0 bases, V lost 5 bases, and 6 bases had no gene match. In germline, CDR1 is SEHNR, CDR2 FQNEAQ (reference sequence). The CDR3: CASSPRTSGASTDTQYF. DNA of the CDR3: TGTGCCAGCAGCCCGCGGACTAGCGGGGCTAGCACAGATACGCAGTATTTT.

CDR3: CATSRVPGELFF. The CDR3 region has the DNA TGTGCCACCAGCAGAGTCCCCGGGGAGCTGTTTTTT. The V call is TRBV15, the J call TRBJ2-2; D call uncertain. The germline V and J ends were trimmed by 1 base and 6 bases, with 3 bases remaining between them. The CDR3 has 12 residues. Germline-derived CDR1 and CDR2 are LNHNV and YYDKDF (reference sequence).

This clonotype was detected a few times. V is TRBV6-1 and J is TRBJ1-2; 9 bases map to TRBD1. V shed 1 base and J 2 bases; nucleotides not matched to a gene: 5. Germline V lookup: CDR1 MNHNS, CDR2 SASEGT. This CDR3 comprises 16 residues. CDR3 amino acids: CASSEERDRANYGYTF. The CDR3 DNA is TGTGCCAGCAGTGAAGAACGGGACAGGGCAAACTATGGCTACACCTTC.

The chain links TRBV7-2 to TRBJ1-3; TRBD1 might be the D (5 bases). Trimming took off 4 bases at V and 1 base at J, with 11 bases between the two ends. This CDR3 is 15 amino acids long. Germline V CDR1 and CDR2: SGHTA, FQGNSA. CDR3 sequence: CASSSTGGSGNTIYF. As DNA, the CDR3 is TGTGCCAGCAGCTCGACCGGGGGTTCTGGAAACACCATATATTTT.

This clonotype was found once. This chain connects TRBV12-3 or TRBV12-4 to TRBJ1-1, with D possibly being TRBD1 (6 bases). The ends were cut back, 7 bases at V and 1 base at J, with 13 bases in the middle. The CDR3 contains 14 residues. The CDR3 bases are TGTGCCAGCACCATACAGGGTGGGAACACTGAAGCTTTCTTT. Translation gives CASTIQGGNTEAFF.